Sequencing of this T cell receptor (beta chain) was carried out in a study of cytomegalovirus exposure and HLA in healthy donors. Researchers ran the PCR with 60 Vbeta and 13 Jbeta primers. Clones were sequenced by immunoSEQ multiplex PCR, and TCRdb holds only the in-frame ones, with some missing. The sample consists of roughly 200,000 clones, roughly 9.5% of them appearing once. This clone was counted between two and nine times. The antigen is not known. Broader study findings: Sequencing probably produced one cluster of sequence variants that were highly shared. TCR beta chains numbering some 160 were designated cytomegalovirus-associated.

Source material: PBMCs. This receptor was obtained from a woman aged 25-40 years in good health and CMV-seropositive.

In nucleotides, the CDR3 is TGTGCCAGCAGTGTATTAGCGAGCACAGATACGCAGTATTTT. Translated: CASSVLASTDTQYF. This sequence joins TRBV2 and TRBJ2-3, with D possibly TRBD2 on 5 matching bases. Trimming took 4 bases from V and 0 from J, leaving 8 bases between them. The CDR3 sequence is 14 residues long. CDR1 SNHLY and CDR2 FYNNEI come from the germline V gene.